This T cell receptor (beta chain) is drawn from a study of tumor-infiltrating lymphocytes in primary liver carcinoma. Across the whole study: These patients were men and women whose ages were 30 to 69 years. All lesions had stage T1-T3 N0M0 and roughly 4 to 11 cm widths.

With a constant-region primer, TCR beta cDNA was made from approximately 450 ng of total RNA. Construction of TCR beta libraries relied on three successive nested multiplex PCR rounds employing slightly modified ARM-PCR. TCRdb processed the multiplex PCR reads anew with MiXCR; each CDR3 protein has one entry. In the table there are around 170,000 distinct CDR3 sequences, roughly three fifths of which are singletons. For blood RNA, unsorted whole blood served as the source, and germline DNA was extracted too. Sequencing was carried out using peripheral blood. The TCR was taken from a man in his forties with primary liver carcinoma and hepatitis B virus infection.

Here the CDR3 DNA reads TGTGCCAGCAGCTCAATCGACCCGGACAGTAATGAGCAGTTCTTC. The encoded protein is CASSSIDPDSNEQFF. The genes are TRBV7-9 and TRBJ2-1, with a weak D call TRBD1 (6 bases). The CDR3 length is 15 residues. The germline V gene encodes CDR1 SEHNR and CDR2 FQNEAQ (reference sequence). Trimming removed 4 bases from V and 7 bases from J, with 17 bases in between.